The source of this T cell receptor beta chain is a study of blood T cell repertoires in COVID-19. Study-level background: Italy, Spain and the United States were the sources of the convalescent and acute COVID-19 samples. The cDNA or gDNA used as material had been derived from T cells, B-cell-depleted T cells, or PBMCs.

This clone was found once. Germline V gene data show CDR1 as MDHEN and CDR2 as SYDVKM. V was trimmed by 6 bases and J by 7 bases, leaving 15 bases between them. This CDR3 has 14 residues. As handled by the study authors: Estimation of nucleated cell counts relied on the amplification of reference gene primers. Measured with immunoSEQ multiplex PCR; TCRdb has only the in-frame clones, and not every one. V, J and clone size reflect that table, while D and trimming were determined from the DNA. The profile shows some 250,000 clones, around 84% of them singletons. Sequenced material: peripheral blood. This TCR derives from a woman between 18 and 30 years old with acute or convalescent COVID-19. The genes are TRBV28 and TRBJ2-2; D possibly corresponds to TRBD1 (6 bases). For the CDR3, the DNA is TGTGCCAGCAGCCTCGCCCTGGACAGCGGGGAGCTGTTTTTT. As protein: CASSLALDSGELFF.